A selection of T cell receptor beta chains follows, all from one sample in a study of shared clonotypes between healthy human individuals. Measured with immunoSEQ multiplex PCR; TCRdb has only the in-frame clones, and not every one. The sample lists approximately 2.1 million clones; approximately 93% were seen once. Sample: naive CD4+ T cells from PBMCs. These receptors came from a man between 18 and 35 years old in good health. Some clones in this sample may be carry-over from other donors' samples. Each CDR3 is given with its conserved first and last residue. The order of the fields is V gene, D gene, clone size, J gene, CDR3 DNA, CDR3 protein. D genes are given only for firm matches. Clone sizes are given selectively: once, few, many, or a class where the clone is expanded.

TRBV9	TRBD1	NA	TRBJ1-1	TGTGCCAGTCAGGGGGCGAACACTGAAGCTTTCTTT	CASQGANTEAFF
TRBV7-6	NA	NA	TRBJ1-4	TGTGCCAGCAGCTTAAGGCCGGAAACTAATGAAAAACTGTTTTTT	CASSLRPETNEKLFF
TRBV9	TRBD2	once	TRBJ2-1	TGTGCCAGCAGCCCCGGGACTAGCGGGAGAGGGACGTACAATGAGCAGTTCTTC	CASSPGTSGRGTYNEQFF
TRBV18	TRBD1	NA	TRBJ2-2	TGTGCCAGCTCACCGGAAGCGGGCAGGGGGCTCACCGGGGAGCTGTTTTTT	CASSPEAGRGLTGELFF
TRBV11-1	TRBD1	NA	TRBJ1-2	TGTGCCAGCAGCCTGGGACAGGGAGGCTATGGCTACACCTTC	CASSLGQGGYGYTF
TRBV10-1	NA	NA	TRBJ2-3	TGCGCCAGCAGTGAGTCGGAGGGTGGCACAGATACGCAGTATTTT	CASSESEGGTDTQYF
TRBV5-4	NA	NA	TRBJ1-1	TGTGCCAGCAGCTTGTTCCTCTCCATTGACACTGAAGCTTTCTTT	CASSLFLSIDTEAFF
TRBV6-6	NA	NA	TRBJ2-2	TGTGCCAGCAGCATCGACAGGCCCGGGGAGCTGTTTTTT	CASSIDRPGELFF
TRBV28	NA	NA	TRBJ2-7	TGTGCCAGCGGGCCGACCTACGAGCAGTACTTC	CASGPTYEQYF
TRBV4-2	NA	NA	TRBJ2-5	TGTGCCAGCAGCCTTCGAGGACTATACCAAGAGACCCAGTACTTC	CASSLRGLYQETQYF
TRBV5-1	NA	NA	TRBJ1-1	TGCGCCAGCAGCCTACCTACAGGGACGTACACTGAAGCTTTCTTT	CASSLPTGTYTEAFF
TRBV5-1	NA	NA	TRBJ1-2	TGCGCCAGCAGCCCGGACAGTAACTATGGCTACACCTTC	CASSPDSNYGYTF
TRBV11-1	NA	NA	TRBJ2-1	TGTGCCAGCAGCCGAGGGCCGAATGAGCAGTTCTTC	CASSRGPNEQFF
TRBV15	TRBD2	NA	TRBJ2-1	TGTGCCACCAGCACGCTAGCGGGAAGCTCCTACAATGAGCAGTTCTTC	CATSTLAGSSYNEQFF
TRBV30	NA	NA	TRBJ1-2	TGTGCCTGGAGTGTAAGGGACGGCTATGGCTACACCTTC	CAWSVRDGYGYTF
TRBV7-9	TRBD1	NA	TRBJ1-5	TGTGCCAGCAGCTTTGGGACAGGAGTCGGTCAGCCCCAGCATTTT	CASSFGTGVGQPQHF
TRBV6-1	NA	once	TRBJ2-7	TGTGCCAGCAGGGCAGGGGGGTACTACGAGCAGTACTTC	CASRAGGYYEQYF
TRBV7-9	TRBD1	NA	TRBJ1-1	TGTGCCAGCAGTCCCAGGGGGCGCGCTGAAGCTTTCTTT	CASSPRGRAEAFF
TRBV2	NA	NA	TRBJ2-1	TGTGCCAGCAGTGAAGGTACTAACGAGCAGTTCTTC	CASSEGTNEQFF
TRBV10-3	NA	few	TRBJ1-5	TGTGCCATCAGTGAGGGACAGACTACAAATCAGCCCCAGCATTTT	CAISEGQTTNQPQHF
TRBV5-1	TRBD2	NA	TRBJ2-1	TGCGCCAGCAGCCTCCTACCGGGACTAGCGGGAGCTGGATACAATGAGCAGTTCTTC	CASSLLPGLAGAGYNEQFF
TRBV18	NA	NA	TRBJ1-4	TGTGCCAGCTCACCAATTAGGTTCGCAACTAATGAAAAACTGTTTTTT	CASSPIRFATNEKLFF